What follows describes a single T cell receptor beta chain. The sample belongs to a study of STAT5B mutations in CD4+ large granular lymphocyte leukemia. Healthy controls were blood donor buffy coats. Germline-derived CDR1 and CDR2 are SGHDN and FVKESK. CDR3 length: 17 amino acids. V was trimmed by 1 base and J by 5 bases, leaving 20 bases between them. The protocol was immunoSEQ multiplex PCR, while the TCRdb copy is restricted to in-frame clones and leaves out a portion. In the table there are just under 35,000 clones, around 67% of which are singletons. V is TRBV14 and J is TRBJ2-5; D perhaps matches TRBD2 (5 bases). Input material: CD4+ T cells from blood buffy coats. The TCR comes from a human donor in good health. The DNA of the CDR3 is TGTGCCAGCAGCCAAGGGGAAAGGAGCGGTTCGGGGGAGACCCAGTACTTC. Protein sequence: CASSQGERSGSGETQYF.